This note documents a single TCR beta chain sequence. What it recognizes is unknown. In the naive CD8 group, cells lacked CD45RO and were positively selected for CCR7, so terminally differentiated effector memory CD45RA+ cells were left out. The CDR3 runs 16 residues. V gave up 2 bases and J gave up 3 bases, with 17 bases separating them. CDR1 MDHEN and CDR2 SYDVKM come from the germline V gene. Sorted-subset replicate PCR reactions were performed with roughly 200 ng DNA, corresponding to 30,000 or so T cell genomes. In the original analysis: Junction-only sequences without quality scores were provided by ImmunoSEQ, so filtering was different. The protocol was immunoSEQ multiplex PCR, while the TCRdb copy is restricted to in-frame clones and leaves out a portion. V and J calls and clone size are as listed in that table; D and trimming were resolved from the DNA. The sample holds about 2.1 million clones, roughly 91% seen once.

This sample stems from a study of shared clonotypes between healthy human individuals. Study outcomes and limitations: The diversity represented, both genetic and in exposure history, was limited by few donors.

This sequence was found in a man younger than 35 in good health. Some clones in this sample may be carry-over from other donors' samples. This chain joins TRBV28 and TRBJ2-7, with D tentatively TRBD2 (6 bases). Sequencing input: naive CD8+ T cells from PBMCs. Here the CDR3 DNA reads TGTGCCAGCAGTTTAGGAATAGCGGCCGATAACTACGAGCAGTACTTC. Protein sequence: CASSLGIAADNYEQYF.